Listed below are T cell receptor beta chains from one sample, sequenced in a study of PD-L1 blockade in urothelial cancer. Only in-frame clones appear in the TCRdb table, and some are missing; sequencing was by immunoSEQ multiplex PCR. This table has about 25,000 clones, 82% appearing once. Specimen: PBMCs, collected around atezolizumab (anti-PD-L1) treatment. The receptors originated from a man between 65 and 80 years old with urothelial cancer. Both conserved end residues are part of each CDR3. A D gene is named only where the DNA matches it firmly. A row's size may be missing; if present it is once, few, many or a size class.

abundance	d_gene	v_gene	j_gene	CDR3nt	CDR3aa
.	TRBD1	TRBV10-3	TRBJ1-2	TGTGCCATCAGCGGACAGGGAGGGAATGGCTACACCTTC	CAISGQGGNGYTF
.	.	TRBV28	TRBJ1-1	TGTGCCAGCAGGCAGGGGATCGGCACTGAAGCTTTCTTT	CASRQGIGTEAFF
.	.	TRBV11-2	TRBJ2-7	TGTGCCAGCAGCGCCCGGGTCCGGAGCTCCTACGAGCAGTACTTC	CASSARVRSSYEQYF
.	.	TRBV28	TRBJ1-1	TGTGCCAGCAGTTTGCGGGAAACTGAAGCTTTCTTT	CASSLRETEAFF
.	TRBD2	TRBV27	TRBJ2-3	TGTGCCAGCAGCACCCGACTAGCGGGAAGCACAGATACGCAGTATTTT	CASSTRLAGSTDTQYF
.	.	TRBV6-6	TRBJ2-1	TGTGCCAGCAGTGGGAGCTTTAGGCAGGACGACAATGAGCAGTTCTTC	CASSGSFRQDDNEQFF
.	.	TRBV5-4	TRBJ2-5	TGTGCCAGCAGCCCTTCCGGGAGTGGTGGAGAGACCCAGTACTTC	CASSPSGSGGETQYF
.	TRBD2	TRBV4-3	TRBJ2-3	TGCGCCAGCAGCCCCGGGACTAGCGGGTTTAATACGCAGTATTTT	CASSPGTSGFNTQYF
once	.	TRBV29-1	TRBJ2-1	TGCAGCGTTGAATCGGGGGCCTACAATGAGCAGTTCTTC	CSVESGAYNEQFF
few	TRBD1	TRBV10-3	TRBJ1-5	TGTGCCATCAGTGGGACAGGTCCACGCAATCAGCCCCAGCATTTT	CAISGTGPRNQPQHF
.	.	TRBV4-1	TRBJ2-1	TGCGCCAGCAGCCAAGGGGCTAGCTCTTACAATGAGCAGTTCTTC	CASSQGASSYNEQFF
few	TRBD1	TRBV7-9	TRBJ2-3	TGTGCCAGCAGCTTCGGGACAGGTAGCACAGATACGCAGTATTTT	CASSFGTGSTDTQYF
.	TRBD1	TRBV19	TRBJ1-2	TGTGCCAGTAGTCTCGCCCGGGACAGCCCCTATGGCTACACCTTC	CASSLARDSPYGYTF
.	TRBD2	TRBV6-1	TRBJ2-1	TGTGCCAGCAGTTCGCCCGCTAGCGGGCCCAATGAGCAGTTCTTC	CASSSPASGPNEQFF
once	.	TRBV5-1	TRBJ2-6	TGCGCCAGCAGCTTGGGTGGGACTGGTGGTGGTGGGGCCAACGTCCTGACTTTC	CASSLGGTGGGGANVLTF
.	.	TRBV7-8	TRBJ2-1	TGTGCCAGCAGCTTCGGACTATACAATGAGCAGTTCTTC	CASSFGLYNEQFF
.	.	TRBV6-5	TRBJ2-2	TGTGCCAGCAGTTATCTCAGTGTCGGGGAGCTGTTTTTT	CASSYLSVGELFF
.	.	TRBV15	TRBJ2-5	TGTGCCACCAGCAGAGATCGTGTTGAGGAGACCCAGTACTTC	CATSRDRVEETQYF
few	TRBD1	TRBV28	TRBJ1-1	TGTGCCAGCAGTTTGGGGACAGAGCAAGCTTTCTTT	CASSLGTEQAFF
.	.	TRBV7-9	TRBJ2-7	TGTGCCAGCAGCTTAGGCGGAGGGTACTCCTACGAGCAGTACTTC	CASSLGGGYSYEQYF
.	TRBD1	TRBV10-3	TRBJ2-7	TGTGCCATCAGGGGGACAGACCCCTACGAGCAGTACTTC	CAIRGTDPYEQYF
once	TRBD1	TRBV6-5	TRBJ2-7	TGTGCCAGCAGTGCCTCCGGGACAGCCTACGAGCAGTACTTC	CASSASGTAYEQYF
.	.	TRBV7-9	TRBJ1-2	TGTGCCAGCAGCTCCACAGGGTTTAGGTCGGATAACTATGGCTACACCTTC	CASSSTGFRSDNYGYTF
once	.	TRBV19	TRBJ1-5	TGTGCCAGTAGCCCGGGACTGATCAATCAGCCCCAGCATTTT	CASSPGLINQPQHF
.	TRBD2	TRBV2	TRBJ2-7	TGTGCCAGCATGATCGGAAGCGGGAGGGCGGGTGAGCAGTACTTC	CASMIGSGRAGEQYF
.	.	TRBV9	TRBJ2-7	TGTGCCAGCAGCCCAGAGGAGCTGACCTACGAGCAGTACTTC	CASSPEELTYEQYF
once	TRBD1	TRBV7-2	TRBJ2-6	TGTGCCAGCAGCTCGCAAACAGGGGGCGTAGCTGGGGCCAACGTCCTGACTTTC	CASSSQTGGVAGANVLTF
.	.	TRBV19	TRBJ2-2	TGTGCCAGTAGTATGGTTGGAGGGGTTCGCGTAGACACCGGGGAGCTGTTTTTT	CASSMVGGVRVDTGELFF
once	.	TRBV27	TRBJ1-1	TGTGCCAGCAGCCTCGGGCCGACAGACATGAACACTGAAGCTTTCTTT	CASSLGPTDMNTEAFF
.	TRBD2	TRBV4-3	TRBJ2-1	TGCGCCAGCAGCCGCGGACTAGCGGATACCAAGGAGCAGTTCTTC	CASSRGLADTKEQFF
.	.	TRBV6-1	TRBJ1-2	TGTGCCAGCAGTGAAATGCCAGGGAACTATGGCTACACCTTC	CASSEMPGNYGYTF
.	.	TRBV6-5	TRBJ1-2	TGTGCCAGCAGTTACTCCGGGGGGGATCCTTCTGGCTACACCTTC	CASSYSGGDPSGYTF
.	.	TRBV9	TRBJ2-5	TGTGCCAGCAGCGCGACGCGGAGGTACCAAGAGGCCCAGTACTTC	CASSATRRYQEAQYF
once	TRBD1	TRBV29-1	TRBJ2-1	TGCAGCGTTTTGGGACAGGGGAGGTTTGGAGCAACCTACAATGAGCAGTTCTTC	CSVLGQGRFGATYNEQFF
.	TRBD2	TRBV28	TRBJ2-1	TGTGCCAGCATGGAGACTAGCGGGTTCTATGAGCAGTTCTTC	CASMETSGFYEQFF
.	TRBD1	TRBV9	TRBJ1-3	TGTGCCAGCAGCCTGGGACAGGGAGGAAACACCATATATTTT	CASSLGQGGNTIYF
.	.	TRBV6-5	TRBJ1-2	TGTGCCAGCAGTTACTCACTAGCCTATAACTATGGCTACACCTTC	CASSYSLAYNYGYTF
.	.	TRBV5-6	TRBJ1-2	TGTGCCAGCAGCTTGGGGACAGTCGATATGCCTACCTTC	CASSLGTVDMPTF